This passage covers 19 T cell receptor beta chains from one sample sequenced in a study of blood T cell repertoires in COVID-19. TCRdb keeps only in-frame clones here, not all; method: immunoSEQ multiplex PCR. The sample consists of tens of thousands of clones, 80% to 90% of them appearing once. Material for sequencing was peripheral blood. These receptor sequences come from a man older than 75 with acute or convalescent COVID-19.

This chain uses TRBV6-2 or TRBV6-3 with TRBJ2-7; 10 bases agree with TRBD1. Germline loops: CDR1 MNHEY, CDR2 SVGEGT. V was clipped by 5 bases and J by 5 bases; unmatched bases: 6. This CDR3 spans 14 amino acids. CDR3 amino acids: CASSRGDRGHEQYF. The DNA for the CDR3 is TGTGCCAGCAGTCGAGGGGACAGGGGCCACGAGCAGTACTTC.

The V gene is TRBV5-6, the J gene TRBJ2-7; 14 nucleotides match TRBD2. The CDR3 extends over 16 amino acids. V gave up 4 bases and J gave up 3 bases; unmatched junction bases: 6. Germline loops: CDR1 SGHDT, CDR2 YYEEEE. This CDR3 is CASSPLGLAGVYEQYF. The CDR3 DNA follows: TGTGCCAGCAGCCCCCTGGGACTAGCGGGAGTCTACGAGCAGTACTTC.

The genes are TRBV19 and TRBJ1-5; 8 nucleotides agree with TRBD1. The V gene's germline CDR1 is LNHDA and CDR2 SQIVND (reference sequence). V shed 6 bases and J 4 bases; nucleotides not matched to a gene: 5. The CDR3 is 14 amino acids. The CDR3 is CASSNDRGNQPQHF. For the CDR3, the DNA is TGTGCCAGTAGCAATGACAGGGGTAATCAGCCCCAGCATTTT.

In its sample, this clone was seen once. The rearrangement joins TRBV9 to TRBJ2-7; perhaps TRBD1 as D (6 bases). The CDR3 runs to 15 residues. Trimming took off 4 bases at V and 2 bases at J, with 16 bases between the two ends. Germline V gives CDR1 SGDLS, CDR2 YYNGEE. CDR3 sequence (DNA): TGTGCCAGCAGCCCACGGACAGAAATGACCTACGAGCAGTACTTC. It encodes CASSPRTEMTYEQYF.

This clone was seen once. The CDR3 bases are TGTGCCAGTAGTATCCTACAGGGTACTAATGAAAAACTGTTTTTT. Amino acids: CASSILQGTNEKLFF. The chain has TRBV19 and TRBJ1-4, with D tentatively TRBD1 (6 bases). V was trimmed by 3 bases and J by 2 bases, leaving 10 bases between them. The length of the CDR3 is 15 residues. Per the germline V gene, CDR1 is LNHDA and CDR2 is SQIVND (reference sequence).

This chain connects TRBV28 to TRBJ1-1; no definite D call. Germline V gives CDR1 MDHEN, CDR2 SYDVKM. The CDR3 is made up of 14 amino acids. Trimming stripped 2 bases from V and 2 bases from J, with 9 bases between. The CDR3 DNA sequence: TGTGCCAGCAGTTTAGGTCAGGTCAACACTGAAGCTTTCTTT. This codes for CASSLGQVNTEAFF.

This clone was recorded only once. The genes are TRBV6-2 or TRBV6-3 and TRBJ1-1; D gene ambiguous. Trimming stripped 0 bases from V and 5 bases from J, with 13 bases between. The germline CDR1 and CDR2 sequences are MNHEY and SVGEGT. The CDR3 is 15 residues long. The CDR3 bases are TGTGCCAGCAGTTACTCGAAACGGAGGAGGACTGAAGCTTTCTTT. It translates to CASSYSKRRRTEAFF.

This rearrangement joins TRBV7-2 to TRBJ1-1, with TRBD1 matching over 8 bases. Germline CDR1 is SGHTA and CDR2 is FQGNSA. The CDR3 totals 16 residues. V gave up 5 bases and J gave up 0 bases; unmatched junction bases: 8. The CDR3 bases are TGTGCCAGCAGCCCAGGACAGGGACGAATGAACACTGAAGCTTTCTTT. Its translation: CASSPGQGRMNTEAFF. Supplemented by reference TRBV7-2 and TRBJ1-1, the full variable domain reads GAGVSQSPSNKVTEKGKDVELRCDPISGHTALYWYRQSLGQGLEFLIYFQGNSAPDKSGLPSDRFSAERTGGSVSTLTIQRTQQEDSAVYLCASSPGQGRMNTEAFFGQGTRLTVV.

The chain employs TRBV7-8 and TRBJ1-4; TRBD1 matches at 10 bases. Germline V gives CDR1 SGHVS, CDR2 FQNEAQ. The CDR3 extends over 14 amino acids. J was trimmed by 7 bases and V by 3 bases; bases with no gene match: 2. The CDR3 nucleotides read TGTGCCAGCAGCTTCCGGACAGGGGGTGAAAAACTGTTTTTT. Translating gives CASSFRTGGEKLFF.

J is TRBJ1-5 and V is TRBV29-1; 7 nucleotides match TRBD1. This CDR3 has 13 amino acids. Germline CDR1 and CDR2: SQVTM and ANQGSEA. Trimming cost V 4 bases and J 6 bases; bases outside gene matches: 6. The DNA of the CDR3 is TGCAGCGTTGGCTCGACAGGGAGTCAGCCCCAGCATTTT. Protein sequence: CSVGSTGSQPQHF. Full variable domain (missing parts from reference TRBV29-1 and TRBJ1-5): SAVISQKPSRDICQRGTSLTIQCQVDSQVTMMFWYRQQPGQSLTLIATANQGSEATYESGFVIDKFPISRPNLTFSTLTVSNMSPEDSSIYLCSVGSTGSQPQHFGDGTRLSIL.

For the CDR3, the DNA is TGTGCCAGCAGCCTCCCCCGGTCGGGACAGGGGGTTCGGGAGCAGTACTTC. It yields the protein CASSLPRSGQGVREQYF. The V call is TRBV28, the J call TRBJ2-7; the match to TRBD1 covers 11 bases. V trimming: 6 bases; J trimming: 7 bases; junction bases outside the gene matches: 17. The germline gives CDR1 MDHEN, CDR2 SYDVKM. The CDR3 extends over 17 amino acids. The full variable domain, with the rest looked up from reference TRBV28 and TRBJ2-7, is DVKVTQSSRYLVKRTGEKVFLECVQDMDHENMFWYRQDPGLGLRLIYFSYDVKMKEKGDIPEGYSVSREKKERFSLILESASTNQTSMYLCASSLPRSGQGVREQYFGPGTRLTVT.

The chain employs TRBV2 and TRBJ2-1; 8 bases align to TRBD1. The germline CDR1 and CDR2 sequences are SNHLY and FYNNEI. This CDR3 spans 14 amino acids. The ends lost 3 bases at V and 5 bases at J; junction bases unmatched: 3. CDR3 sequence (DNA): TGTGCCAGCAGTGACAGGGGGCGTAACAATGAGCAGTTCTTC. It is translated as CASSDRGRNNEQFF.

This clone showed up just once. The chain has TRBV28 and TRBJ1-3; the D is unclear. From germline, CDR1 is MDHEN and CDR2 SYDVKM. The CDR3 contains 17 residues. Trimming removed 5 bases at V and 1 base at J, with 18 bases between. CDR3 in DNA: TGTGCCAGCAGTCCTCTGATAAGGACTTGGTCTGGAAACACCATATATTTT. Translation: CASSPLIRTWSGNTIYF.

The genes are TRBV16 and TRBJ1-1; 8 bases align to TRBD1. This CDR3 has 14 residues. Germline V gene sequence: CDR1 KGHSY, CDR2 FQNENV. J was trimmed by 5 bases and V by 6 bases; bases with no gene match: 8. CDR3 protein: CASSADRVRTEAFF. The DNA of the CDR3 is TGTGCCAGCAGTGCGGACAGGGTTAGGACTGAAGCTTTCTTT.

This chain joins TRBV9 and TRBJ2-2; 11 bases line up with TRBD1. Trimming at V came to 4 bases and at J to 6 bases, leaving 8 bases not matched to a gene. The CDR3 has 16 amino acids. Germline CDR1 and CDR2: SGDLS and YYNGEE. The CDR3 loop is CASSPRDRGFSGELFF. For the CDR3, the DNA is TGTGCCAGCAGCCCCCGGGACAGGGGGTTTTCCGGGGAGCTGTTTTTT.

The chain uses TRBV12-3 or TRBV12-4 and TRBJ2-7; D is perhaps TRBD2 (5 bases). Trimming took off 3 bases at V and 6 bases at J, with 9 bases between the two ends. This CDR3 is built from 12 residues. CDR3 protein: CASSLRTAEQYF. CDR3 nucleotides: TGTGCCAGCAGTTTGAGGACTGCCGAGCAGTACTTC.

The CDR3 sequence: CASSRGTAQETQYF. CDR3 nucleotides: TGTGCCAGCAGTCGCGGGACCGCACAAGAGACCCAGTACTTC. The chain is built from TRBV6-5 and TRBJ2-5; tentatively, D is TRBD2 (6 bases). Germline CDR1 MNHEY, CDR2 SVGAGI. The CDR3 length is 14 residues. Trimming took off 5 bases at V and 2 bases at J, with 12 bases between the two ends.

As to this clone: The sample contains more than one DNA sequence encoding this CDR3. The V and J genes are TRBV5-1 and TRBJ1-5, with TRBD1 identical over 7 bases. The germline gives CDR1 SGHRS, CDR2 YFSETQ. V lost 4 bases and J lost 3; bases outside the gene matches: 4. This CDR3 has 14 amino acids. The DNA of the CDR3 is TGCGCCAGCAGCCCGACAGGGCCCAATCAGCCCCAGCATTTT. Its translation is CASSPTGPNQPQHF.

The V and J genes are TRBV2 and TRBJ1-3; D is uncertain. The CDR3 is 16 residues long. The germline gives CDR1 SNHLY, CDR2 FYNNEI. Trimming cost V 3 bases and J 0 bases, with 12 bases left between them. CDR3 sequence: CASSDSGRSSGNTIYF. In DNA, the CDR3 is TGTGCCAGCAGTGACTCCGGCCGGAGCTCTGGAAACACCATATATTTT.